The 18 T cell receptor beta chains reported below all come from one sample, sequenced in a study of blood T cells in healthy people across ages (dated by TCRdb to the mid-2010s). The library was obtained by 5' RACE. The instrument was an Illumina HiSeq 2500. A second about 7 to 11 cycle PCR used a sample-barcoded 5' primer and a J-beta primer mix. TCRdb reprocessed the public reads (quality trimming at Q25 with fastp, clone calling with MiXCR) and kept in-frame beta chains. One record per CDR3 amino acid sequence lists the most common genes and DNA. This sample comprises fewer than 800,000 distinct CDR3 sequences, roughly 30% of them detected only once. In total, the top ten clones hold over 15% of the sample. The sample consisted of blood. Receptors originate from a woman of 80 years or more in good health. Donor details come from another sample of the same person, matched by shared clones.

The chain links TRBV10-3 to TRBJ2-5, with 7 positions matching TRBD1. The J call may not be correct, given that the DNA end is closer to TRBJ2-7. In germline, CDR1 is ENHRY, CDR2 SYGVKD. CDR3 length equals 17 residues. Here the CDR3 reads CAISRPRDRSQSYEQYF. DNA of the CDR3: TGTGCCATCAGTAGGCCCCGGGACAGATCCCAATCCTACGAGCAGTACTTC.

As regards this clonotype: A much more abundant neighbour one base away suggests this may be a read error. In nucleotides, the CDR3 is TGCAGCGTTGACAGGGGGTCGAACACTGGAGCTTTCTTT. It encodes CSVDRGSNTGAFF. The chain couples TRBV29-1 to TRBJ1-1, with TRBD1 identical over 7 bases. This CDR3 has 13 amino acids. Per the germline V gene, CDR1 is SQVTM and CDR2 is ANQGSEA.

The V call is TRBV14, the J call TRBJ2-3, with D possibly matching TRBD1 (5 bases). The CDR3 sequence is 17 residues long. Trimming took 4 bases from V and 0 from J, leaving 17 bases between them. The germline CDR1 and CDR2 sequences are SGHDN and FVKESK. CDR3 residues: CASSRQGHITSTDTQYF. CDR3 DNA sequence: TGTGCCAGCAGCCGTCAGGGCCACATTACTAGCACAGATACGCAGTATTTT. Drawing the rest from reference TRBV14 and TRBJ2-3, the complete variable domain is EAGVTQFPSHSVIEKGQTVTLRCDPISGHDNLYWYRRVMGKEIKFLLHFVKESKQDESGMPNNRFLAERTGGTYSTLKVQPAELEDSGVYFCASSRQGHITSTDTQYFGPGTRLTVL.

This clonotype was counted ten times or more. DNA of the CDR3: TGTGCCAGCTCACCACGAACAGGAAGATCCTACGAGCAGTACTTC. This encodes CASSPRTGRSYEQYF. The chain is built from TRBV11-2 and TRBJ2-7; tentative D call: TRBD1 (5 bases). Trimming pared 8 bases from V and 1 base from J, leaving 18 bases between. This CDR3 has 15 amino acids. Per germline, CDR1 SGHAT and CDR2 FQNNGV.

In its sample, this clonotype was seen a few times. The rearrangement links TRBV11-2 to TRBJ1-4, with D possibly matching TRBD1 (6 bases). CDR3 length: 14 amino acids. Deletions cut 5 bases from V and 4 bases from J, with 11 bases between. Looked up from germline, CDR1 is SGHAT and CDR2 is FQNNGV. CDR3 sequence: CASSPQGFNEKLFF. The CDR3 DNA reads TGTGCCAGCAGCCCTCAGGGGTTTAATGAAAAACTGTTTTTT.

This clonotype was recorded at least ten times. This rearrangement joins TRBV29-1 to TRBJ2-1, with D possibly being TRBD1 (6 bases). The V end was cut by 7 bases, the J end by 4 bases, with 17 bases between. In germline, CDR1 is SQVTM, CDR2 ANQGSEA. The length of the CDR3 is 14 residues. CDR3 residues: CSAARTVIYNEQFF. Here the CDR3 DNA reads TGCAGCGCAGCCAGGACAGTGATTTACAATGAGCAGTTCTTC.

This rearrangement joins TRBV30 to TRBJ2-3, with unresolved D. Germline V gene sequence: CDR1 GTSNPN, CDR2 SVGIG (reference sequence). The ends were cut back, 5 bases at V and 5 bases at J, with 14 bases in the middle. The CDR3 consists of 13 residues. CDR3 sequence: CAWEEWGIDTQYF. The CDR3 DNA reads as TGTGCCTGGGAGGAGTGGGGTATAGATACGCAGTATTTT. The full variable domain, rest sourced from reference TRBV30 and TRBJ2-3, is SQTIHQWPATLVQPVGSPLSLECTVEGTSNPNLYWYRQAAGRGLQLLFYSVGIGQISSEVPQNLSASRPQDRQFILSSKKLLLSDSGFYLCAWEEWGIDTQYFGPGTRLTVL.

The chain uses TRBV12-3 or TRBV12-4 and TRBJ2-3; no reliable D call. V was clipped by 2 bases and J by 2 bases, with 8 bases between them. The CDR3 sequence is 14 residues long. CDR3 coding DNA: TGTGCCAGCAGTTTAAGTCAGCCCACAGATACGCAGTATTTT. It is translated as CASSLSQPTDTQYF.

This clonotype was seen more than once but under ten times. The chain employs TRBV3-1 and TRBJ2-5; a possible D gene is TRBD1 (6 bases). Trimming removed 2 bases at V and 11 bases at J, with 18 bases between. The CDR3 contains 14 residues. Germline V CDR1 and CDR2: LGHDT, YNNKEL (reference sequence). Here the CDR3 reads CASSQNIQGNEQYF. The CDR3 region has the DNA TGTGCCAGCAGCCAAAACATACAGGGAAATGAGCAGTACTTC.

About this clonotype: A much larger clone differs from this one at a single base, so this may be a read error. V usage is TRBV6-5 and J usage is TRBJ1-5; unclear D gene. The CDR3 has 13 residues. Looked up from germline, CDR1 is MNHEY and CDR2 is SVGAGI. CDR3 sequence (DNA): TGTACCAGCAGCCCGCTGGGCAATCAGCCCCAGCATTTT. Its translation is CTSSPLGNQPQHF.

This clonotype came up a few times. This chain uses TRBV6-6 with TRBJ1-5, with D unclear. The V end was cut by 0 bases, the J end by 3 bases, with 9 bases between. The CDR3 has 15 residues. Looked up from germline, CDR1 is MNHNY and CDR2 is SVGAGI (reference sequence). The CDR3 DNA reads as TGTGCCAGCAGTTACTCGCGACTAGACAATCAGCCCCAGCATTTT. This translates into CASSYSRLDNQPQHF.

The V and J genes are TRBV4-1 and TRBJ1-2; D gene unclear. Per germline, CDR1 MGHRA and CDR2 YSYEKL. The V gene lost 0 bases and the J gene lost 8 bases, with 19 bases spanning the gap. The CDR3 extends over 16 amino acids. The chain's CDR3 is CASSQDPAGGSWGYTF. For the CDR3, the DNA is TGCGCCAGCAGCCAAGATCCAGCGGGCGGATCTTGGGGCTACACCTTC.

This clonotype appeared many times. This chain joins TRBV27 and TRBJ1-5; 7 bases line up with TRBD1. The ends lost 5 bases at V and 0 bases at J; junction bases unmatched: 7. Germline lookup yields CDR1 MNHEY and CDR2 SMNVEV (reference sequence). The CDR3 is 16 amino acids. CDR3 protein: CASSPLDRDSNQPQHF. The CDR3 DNA reads as TGTGCCAGCAGTCCGCTCGACAGGGATAGCAATCAGCCCCAGCATTTT.

This clonotype was seen repeatedly, ten times or more. V is TRBV6-5 and J is TRBJ2-5, with a weak D call TRBD1 (6 bases). Germline CDR1 MNHEY, CDR2 SVGAGI. This CDR3 comprises 15 residues. Trimming took off 5 bases at V and 7 bases at J, with 20 bases between the two ends. The CDR3 spells CASSTGTDTRLTQYF. CDR3 sequence (DNA): TGTGCCAGCAGTACAGGGACGGACACAAGATTGACCCAGTACTTC.

This clonotype has ten or more counts. V and J are TRBV5-1 and TRBJ2-5; 7 positions agree with TRBD1. CDR1 is SGHRS and CDR2 is YFSETQ in the germline V gene. The CDR3 totals 14 residues. V was pared by 2 bases and J by 1 base, with 2 bases of the junction left unmatched. The DNA of the CDR3 is TGCGCCAGCAGCTTACAGGGGTTCCAAGAGACCCAGTACTTC. It is translated as CASSLQGFQETQYF.

Points on this clonotype: A read error is possible here, since a much larger clone lies one base away. The J gene is TRBJ2-1, the V gene TRBV27; D not resolved. The DNA end lines up better with TRBJ2-7; the J call may be wrong. The germline gives CDR1 MNHEY, CDR2 SMNVEV (reference sequence). CDR3 length: 15 residues. CDR3 sequence (DNA): TGTGCCAGCACCCGGACCAAGAGCTCCTACAATGAGCAGTACTTC. Translated, it gives CASTRTKSSYNEQYF.

The CDR3 is CASSRDRVDQETQYF. CDR3 bases: TGTGCCAGCAGTCGCGACAGGGTGGACCAAGAGACCCAGTACTTC. V and J are TRBV2 and TRBJ2-5, with 7 positions matching TRBD1. Unmatched junction bases numbered 6, after V lost 5 bases and J lost 0 bases. This CDR3 comprises 15 residues. The germline gives CDR1 SNHLY, CDR2 FYNNEI.

This clonotype was detected many times. The rearrangement joins TRBV10-3 to TRBJ2-7, with D perhaps assigned TRBD1 or TRBD2 (5 bases each). V was cut by 7 bases and J by 3 bases, with 13 bases left in between. CDR1 is ENHRY, CDR2 SYGVKD, per germline. The CDR3 extends over 13 amino acids. As DNA, the CDR3 is TGTGCCATCACAAGGGGACCGGACTACGAGCAGTACTTC. This codes for CAITRGPDYEQYF.